This T cell receptor beta chain derives from a study of technical replicates of blood from a handful of donors. Germline V gives CDR1 LNHDA, CDR2 SQIVND (reference sequence). The CDR3 has 12 amino acids. Trimming pared 8 bases from V and 4 bases from J, leaving 11 bases between. TCRdb keeps only in-frame clones here, not all; method: immunoSEQ multiplex PCR. The sample records approximately 90,000 clones, 95% being singletons. This sequence was found in a human donor in good health. The rearrangement uses TRBV19 and TRBJ1-1, with TRBD1 as a possible D gene (6 bases). Source material: T cells isolated from PBMCs. The CDR3 loop reads CASSAGATEAFF. The CDR3 coding sequence is TGTGCCAGTTCGGCGGGGGCCACTGAAGCTTTCTTT. Combining the CDR3 with reference TRBV19 and TRBJ1-1 gives the whole variable domain DGGITQSPKYLFRKEGQNVTLSCEQNLNHDAMYWYRQDPGQGLRLIYYSQIVNDFQKGDIAEGYSVSREKKESFPLTVTSAQKNPTAFYLCASSAGATEAFFGQGTRLTVV.